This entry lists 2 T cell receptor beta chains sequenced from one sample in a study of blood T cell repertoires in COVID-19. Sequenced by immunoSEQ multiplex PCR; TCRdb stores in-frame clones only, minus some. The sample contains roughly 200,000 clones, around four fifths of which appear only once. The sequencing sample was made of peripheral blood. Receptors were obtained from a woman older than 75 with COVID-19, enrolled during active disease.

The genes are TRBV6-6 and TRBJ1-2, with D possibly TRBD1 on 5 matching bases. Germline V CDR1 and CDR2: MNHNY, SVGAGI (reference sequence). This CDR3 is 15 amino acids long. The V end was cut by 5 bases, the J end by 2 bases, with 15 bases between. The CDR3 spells CASSREGTGNYGYTF. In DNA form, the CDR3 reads TGTGCCAGCAGTCGGGAGGGGACTGGAAACTATGGCTACACCTTC.

The CDR3 DNA is TGTGCCAGCTCACCCCTCTCCAGCTCCTACAATGAGCAGTTCTTC. It encodes CASSPLSSSYNEQFF. The V and J genes are TRBV18 and TRBJ2-1; D unresolved. The V end lost 3 bases, the J end lost 0 bases, and 9 bases lay between the germline ends. CDR3 size: 15 residues. The germline gives CDR1 KGHSH, CDR2 LQKENI.